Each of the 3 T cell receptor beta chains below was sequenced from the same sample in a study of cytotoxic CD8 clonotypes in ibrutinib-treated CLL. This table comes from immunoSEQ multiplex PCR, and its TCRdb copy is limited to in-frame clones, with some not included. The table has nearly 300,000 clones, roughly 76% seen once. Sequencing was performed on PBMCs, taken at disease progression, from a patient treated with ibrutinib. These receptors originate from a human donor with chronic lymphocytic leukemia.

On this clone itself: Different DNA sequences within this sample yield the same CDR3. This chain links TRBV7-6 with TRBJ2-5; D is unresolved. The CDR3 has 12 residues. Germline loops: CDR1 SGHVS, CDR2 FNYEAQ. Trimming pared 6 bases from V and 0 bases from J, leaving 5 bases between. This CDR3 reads CASSLYQETQYF. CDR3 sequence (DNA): TGTGCCAGCAGTCTGTACCAAGAGACCCAGTACTTC.

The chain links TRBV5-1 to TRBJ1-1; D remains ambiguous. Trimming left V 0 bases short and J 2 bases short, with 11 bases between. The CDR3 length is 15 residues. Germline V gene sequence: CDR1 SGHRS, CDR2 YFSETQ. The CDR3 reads CASSLEKKLNTEAFF. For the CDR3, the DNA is TGCGCCAGCAGCTTGGAGAAAAAATTAAACACTGAAGCTTTCTTT.

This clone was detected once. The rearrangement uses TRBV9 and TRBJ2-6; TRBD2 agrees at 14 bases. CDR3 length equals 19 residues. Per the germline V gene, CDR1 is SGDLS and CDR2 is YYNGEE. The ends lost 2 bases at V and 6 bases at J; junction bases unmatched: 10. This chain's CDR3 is CASSVRLAGGPSLANVLTF. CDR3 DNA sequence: TGTGCCAGCAGCGTTAGACTAGCGGGAGGGCCGTCCCTGGCCAACGTCCTGACTTTC.